The rows below give T cell receptor beta chains drawn from one sample of a study of cytomegalovirus exposure and HLA in healthy donors. Libraries were prepared by immunoSEQ multiplex PCR; TCRdb keeps only in-frame clonotypes and omits some of them. The table has approximately 180,000 clones, just over 75% seen once. Specimen: PBMCs. These receptors came from a woman aged 25 to 39 in good health and CMV-seropositive. CDR3s include the opening cysteine and the closing phenylalanine or tryptophan. A D gene is named only where the DNA matches it firmly. Clone size is stated in some rows and not others, as once, few, many or a class when expanded.

>TRBD2|TRBV30|-|TRBJ2-1
CAWTSGPSGYNEQFF
TGTGCCTGGACCTCCGGGCCTAGCGGGTACAATGAGCAGTTCTTC
>-|TRBV19|-|TRBJ1-2
CASSTDRNYGYTF
TGTGCCAGTAGTACGGACAGAAACTATGGCTACACCTTC
>-|TRBV9|-|TRBJ2-7
CASSVGRGTDEQYF
TGTGCCAGCAGCGTAGGCAGGGGGACTGACGAGCAGTACTTC
>-|TRBV6-4|-|TRBJ2-5
CASSRDTQETQYF
TGTGCCAGCAGTCGGGATACACAAGAGACCCAGTACTTC
>-|TRBV11-2|-|TRBJ2-7
CASSLGWEKGTYEQYF
TGTGCCAGCAGCTTAGGGTGGGAGAAGGGAACCTACGAGCAGTACTTC
>-|TRBV2|few|TRBJ1-1
CASSEEANTEAFF
TGTGCCAGCAGTGAAGAAGCGAACACTGAAGCTTTCTTT
>TRBD1|TRBV29-1|-|TRBJ2-3
CSVGTAGTDTQYF
TGCAGCGTGGGGACAGCCGGCACAGATACGCAGTATTTT
>TRBD1|TRBV28|few|TRBJ1-2
CASSLSGTGGYGYTF
TGTGCCAGCAGTTTATCAGGGACAGGGGGCTATGGCTACACCTTC
>-|TRBV19|-|TRBJ2-5
CASSIKGQETQYF
TGTGCCAGTAGTATAAAGGGGCAAGAGACCCAGTACTTC
>-|TRBV30|-|TRBJ2-1
CACRPERNEQFF
TGTGCCTGCCGCCCTGAGAGGAATGAGCAGTTCTTC
>-|TRBV6-1|-|TRBJ1-5
CASSEDPRASNQPQHF
TGTGCCAGCAGTGAAGATCCCAGGGCTAGCAATCAGCCCCAGCATTTT
>TRBD2|TRBV9|-|TRBJ2-1
CASSPRSGGGNEQFF
TGTGCCAGCAGCCCCCGGTCGGGAGGAGGCAATGAGCAGTTCTTC
>TRBD2|TRBV11-2|-|TRBJ2-3
CASSLGRLAGGDTDTQYF
TGTGCCAGCAGCTTAGGTCGTCTAGCGGGAGGTGACACAGATACGCAGTATTTT
>TRBD1|TRBV7-3|-|TRBJ1-2
CASSAAGTGSYGYTF
TGTGCCAGCAGCGCAGCCGGGACAGGGAGCTATGGCTACACCTTC
>TRBD2|TRBV6-1|few|TRBJ2-5
CASSERASGISQETQYF
TGTGCCAGCAGTGAAAGGGCTAGCGGGATTTCCCAAGAGACCCAGTACTTC
>-|TRBV2|-|TRBJ2-3
CASSQGSTDTQYF
TGTGCCAGCAGCCAGGGCTCCACAGATACGCAGTATTTT
>-|TRBV14|once|TRBJ2-7
CASSRWEGAYEQYF
TGTGCCAGCAGCCGGTGGGAGGGGGCCTACGAGCAGTACTTC
>-|TRBV28|-|TRBJ1-2
CASKGGGVYTQSIYGYTF
TGTGCCAGCAAGGGAGGTGGGGTGTACACGCAAAGCATCTATGGCTACACCTTC
>-|TRBV30|-|TRBJ1-5
CAWSGGPQPQHF
TGTGCCTGGAGTGGGGGGCCTCAGCCCCAGCATTTT
>-|TRBV7-2|-|TRBJ2-3
CASSLAGGDTQYF
TGTGCCAGCAGCTTAGCAGGGGGAGATACGCAGTATTTT
>-|TRBV25-1|few|TRBJ2-7
CASSEYTGSSYEQYF
TGTGCCAGCAGTGAATATACCGGGAGCTCCTACGAGCAGTACTTC
>-|TRBV29-1|-|TRBJ1-4
CSVGDSATNEKLFF
TGCAGCGTTGGGGACTCTGCAACTAATGAAAAACTGTTTTTT
>TRBD2|TRBV7-8|-|TRBJ2-7
CASSLRASGSSYEQYF
TGTGCCAGCAGCTTAAGGGCTAGCGGAAGCTCCTACGAGCAGTACTTC
>TRBD2|TRBV30|-|TRBJ2-3
CACHLGLVTDTQYF
TGTGCCTGCCACCTGGGACTAGTTACAGATACGCAGTATTTT
>-|TRBV27|-|TRBJ2-1
CASSFPSANEQFF
TGTGCCAGCAGTTTCCCTAGCGCCAATGAGCAGTTCTTC
>TRBD1|TRBV29-1|-|TRBJ2-1
CSAATGGTYNEQFF
TGCAGCGCGGCCACAGGGGGCACCTACAATGAGCAGTTCTTC
>-|TRBV27|few|TRBJ2-3
CASSFQQNTQYF
TGTGCCAGCAGTTTCCAACAGAATACGCAGTATTTT
>-|TRBV28|-|TRBJ1-4
CASITRAGEKLFF
TGTGCCAGCATTACCAGGGCGGGAGAAAAACTGTTTTTT
>TRBD1|TRBV5-1|-|TRBJ2-5
CASRPSTGGQETQYF
TGCGCCAGCAGGCCTTCGACAGGGGGGCAAGAGACCCAGTACTTC
>-|TRBV14|once|TRBJ2-1
CASSVLAEYNEQFF
TGTGCCAGCAGTGTTTTAGCGGAATACAATGAGCAGTTCTTC
>-|TRBV7-2|few|TRBJ2-1
CASSFGRVSYNEQFF
TGTGCCAGCAGCTTTGGCAGGGTCTCCTACAATGAGCAGTTCTTC
>TRBD2|TRBV11-1|-|TRBJ2-3
CASSLTSGALTDTQYF
TGTGCCAGCAGCTTGACTAGCGGGGCTTTGACAGATACGCAGTATTTT
>-|TRBV27|-|TRBJ2-5
CASSFVRQRETQYF
TGTGCCAGCAGCTTTGTCAGGCAGCGGGAGACCCAGTACTTC
>-|TRBV5-1|-|TRBJ2-7
CASSHGQGGYEQYF
TGCGCCAGCAGCCACGGACAGGGAGGGTACGAGCAGTACTTC
>TRBD2|TRBV23-1|few|TRBJ2-2
CASSQLGLAGGLTGELFF
TGCGCCAGCAGTCAGCTGGGACTAGCGGGAGGGCTCACCGGGGAGCTGTTTTTT
>-|TRBV11-2|-|TRBJ1-1
CASSYGQPNTEAFF
TGTGCCAGCAGCTACGGACAGCCGAACACTGAAGCTTTCTTT
>TRBD1|TRBV4-3|once|TRBJ1-2
CASSPGGFYYGYTF
TGCGCCAGCAGCCCAGGGGGCTTTTACTATGGCTACACCTTC
>-|TRBV28|few|TRBJ2-7
CASSQPDRNYEQYF
TGTGCCAGCAGTCAGCCCGACAGAAACTACGAGCAGTACTTC
>-|TRBV14|-|TRBJ1-4
CASSLQGGAYEKLFF
TGTGCCAGCAGCCTACAAGGTGGGGCTTATGAAAAACTGTTTTTT
>TRBD1|TRBV5-6|-|TRBJ1-2
CASSMGVEGANGYTF
TGTGCCAGCAGCATGGGGGTGGAGGGGGCAAATGGCTACACCTTC
>-|TRBV4-1|-|TRBJ2-1
CASSHGDRGLAGATKQFF
TGCGCCAGCAGCCATGGAGACAGGGGGCTAGCGGGAGCAACGAAGCAGTTCTTC
>-|TRBV29-1|-|TRBJ2-3
CSVERGRGTDTQYF
TGCAGCGTTGAAAGAGGGAGAGGCACAGATACGCAGTATTTT
>-|TRBV7-2|-|TRBJ1-4
CASSIATALRDEKLFF
TGTGCCAGCAGCATTGCGACAGCCCTAAGGGATGAAAAACTGTTTTTT
>-|TRBV6-1|few|TRBJ1-5
CASSEGVENQPQHF
TGTGCCAGCAGTGAAGGGGTGGAGAATCAGCCCCAGCATTTT
>-|TRBV5-1|-|TRBJ2-1
CASSETGRSDNEQFF
TGCGCCAGCAGCGAGACAGGGAGGTCCGACAATGAGCAGTTCTTC
>-|TRBV29-1|-|TRBJ1-1
CSALGAAEAFF
TGCAGCGCTTTAGGGGCAGCTGAAGCTTTCTTT
>TRBD1|TRBV27|few|TRBJ1-2
CASSLYPGGLIHYGYTF
TGTGCCAGCAGTTTATATCCAGGGGGTCTCATTCACTATGGCTACACCTTC